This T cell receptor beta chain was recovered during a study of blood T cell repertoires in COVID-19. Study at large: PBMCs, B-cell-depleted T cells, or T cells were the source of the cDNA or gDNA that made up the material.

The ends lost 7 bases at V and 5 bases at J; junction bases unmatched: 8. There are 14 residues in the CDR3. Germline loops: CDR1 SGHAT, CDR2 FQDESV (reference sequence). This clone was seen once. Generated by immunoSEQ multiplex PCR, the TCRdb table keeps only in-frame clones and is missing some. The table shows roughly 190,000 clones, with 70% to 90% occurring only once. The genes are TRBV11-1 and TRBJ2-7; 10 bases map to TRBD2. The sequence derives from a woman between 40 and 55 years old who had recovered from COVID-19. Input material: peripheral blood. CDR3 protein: CASKPAGGLHEQYF. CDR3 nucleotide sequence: TGTGCCAGCAAACCAGCGGGAGGGCTCCACGAGCAGTACTTC.